There are many counts of the clone carrying this TCR beta chain. The record originates from a study of kidney transplant recipient with SARS-CoV-2 infection. TCRdb re-analysed the reads in MiXCR, keeping a single row per CDR3 protein. The table has approximately 240,000 distinct CDR3 sequences, about 30% seen once. Between the trimmed V and J ends, which lost 4 bases and 3 bases, there was a span of 16 bases. Germline CDR1 SGHRS, CDR2 YFSETQ. CDR3 length equals 15 residues. The gene calls are TRBV5-1 and TRBJ1-1, with D maybe TRBD1 (5 bases). The sequence was obtained from a male patient aged 25 to 39 who had COVID-19 and was a kidney transplant recipient. Some T cells may be the graft donor's. The starting material was a blood sample, obtained at baseline and between days 110 and 120 from a kidney transplant recipient. The CDR3 loop reads CASSPGGGSDTEAFF. CDR3 DNA sequence: TGCGCCAGCAGCCCGGGGGGGGGATCGGACACTGAAGCTTTCTTT.